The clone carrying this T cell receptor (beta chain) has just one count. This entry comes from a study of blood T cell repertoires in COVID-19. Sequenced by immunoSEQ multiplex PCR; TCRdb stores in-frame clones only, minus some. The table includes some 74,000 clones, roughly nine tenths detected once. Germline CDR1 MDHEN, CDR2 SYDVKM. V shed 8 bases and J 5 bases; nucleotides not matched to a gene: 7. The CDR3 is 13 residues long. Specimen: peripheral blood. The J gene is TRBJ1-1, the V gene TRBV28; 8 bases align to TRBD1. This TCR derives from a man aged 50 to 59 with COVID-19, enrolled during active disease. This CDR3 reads CASRDRGRTEAFF. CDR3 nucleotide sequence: TGTGCCAGCCGAGACAGGGGAAGAACTGAAGCTTTCTTT.